One and the same sample provided the 9 T cell receptor beta chains below, sequenced in a study of spatial heterogeneity in lung cancer. The sample's time point: blood at routine non-recurrence follow-up after resection. Unsorted whole RNA samples from tumor, nontumor lung or frozen PBMC were sequenced. Each CDR3 protein is one row after TCRdb ran MiXCR on the 5' RACE reads. Among 95,000 to 130,000 distinct CDR3 sequences listed, more than 10% were seen once. The sequenced sample was PBMCs, obtained at follow-up. The receptors here all came from a male donor with early-stage non-small cell lung cancer.

This clonotype was seen many times. J is TRBJ1-3 and V is TRBV6-2 or TRBV6-3, with no clear D. The germline V and J ends were trimmed by 2 bases and 2 bases, with 13 bases remaining between them. The CDR3 covers 16 residues. Germline CDR1 MNHEY, CDR2 SVGEGT. The CDR3 nucleotides read TGTGCCAGCAGTTACGAGGGTCAGGAGGCTGGAAACACCATATATTTT. It is translated as CASSYEGQEAGNTIYF.

In this sample, this clonotype turned up many times. This rearrangement joins TRBV19 to TRBJ2-7; 8 positions agree with TRBD1. CDR3 length: 16 amino acids. Germline-derived CDR1 and CDR2 are LNHDA and SQIVND (reference sequence). With 5 bases clipped from V and 2 bases from J, the junction kept 11 bases outside the gene matches. DNA for the CDR3: TGTGCCAGTAGTGCCTGGATCGGACAGGGAACCTACGAGCAGTACTTC. Protein sequence: CASSAWIGQGTYEQYF.

The chain is built from TRBV4-1 and TRBJ1-4; D is uncertain. The CDR3 totals 17 residues. V dropped 1 base and J dropped 0 bases, with 12 bases sitting between them. Germline assignment: CDR1 MGHRA and CDR2 YSYEKL. Written as DNA, the CDR3 is TGCGCCAGCAGCCAAGGTGGCATTTCCGCAACTAATGAAAAACTGTTTTTT. Protein: CASSQGGISATNEKLFF.

The chain joins TRBV11-2 to TRBJ2-7; a weak D match, TRBD2 (5 bases). The ends were cut back, 5 bases at V and 0 bases at J, with 17 bases in the middle. This CDR3 contains 16 residues. Germline V gene sequence: CDR1 SGHAT, CDR2 FQNNGV. The CDR3 sequence is CASSPISGSGSYEQYF. The CDR3 bases are TGTGCCAGCAGCCCCATTTCGGGATCCGGCTCCTACGAGCAGTACTTC.

Only a few counts were recorded for this clonotype. The genes are TRBV20-1 and TRBJ2-7, with TRBD1 matching over 8 bases. Germline assignment: CDR1 DFQATT and CDR2 SNEGSKA (reference sequence). V was clipped by 5 bases and J by 0 bases; unmatched bases: 3. The CDR3 loop spans 13 amino acids. CDR3 sequence: CSAGDRFSYEQYF. CDR3 DNA: TGCAGTGCTGGGGACAGGTTCTCCTACGAGCAGTACTTC.

In its sample, this clonotype was seen many times. The chain recombines TRBV20-1 with TRBJ1-6; D is ambiguous. Trimming took off 6 bases at V and 4 bases at J, with 13 bases between the two ends. CDR1 and CDR2 (germline): DFQATT, SNEGSKA (reference sequence). This CDR3 has 14 amino acids. In nucleotides, the CDR3 is TGCAGTGCCTACCGAAGAACGTATAATTCACCCCTCCACTTT. Encoded protein: CSAYRRTYNSPLHF.

This clonotype was seen only a few times. The genes are TRBV6-2 or TRBV6-3 and TRBJ1-2; weak D call: TRBD1 (5 bases). CDR1 MNHEY and CDR2 SVGEGT come from the germline V gene. V gave up 1 base and J gave up 6 bases, with 12 bases separating them. This CDR3 has 14 amino acids. For the CDR3, the DNA is TGTGCCAGCAGTTACTTTCGGGGCGAGAATGGCTACACCTTC. This sequence encodes CASSYFRGENGYTF.

This clonotype has a count of ten or more. In nucleotides, the CDR3 is TGCAGTGCTCGACAGGAGGGTCTGGACAATCAGCCCCAGCATTTT. Its protein product is CSARQEGLDNQPQHF. This chain connects TRBV20-1 to TRBJ1-5, with D perhaps matching TRBD1 (6 bases). The V gene's germline CDR1 is DFQATT and CDR2 SNEGSKA (reference sequence). Trimming shortened V by 5 bases and J by 3 bases, and 17 bases separated the two germline ends. This CDR3 comprises 15 residues.

V usage is TRBV19 and J usage is TRBJ2-3; 8 positions agree with TRBD1. The V and J ends lost 5 bases and 5 bases, in that order; junction bases with no gene match: 9. Germline V gene sequence: CDR1 LNHDA, CDR2 SQIVND (reference sequence). This CDR3 spans 15 amino acids. This CDR3 is CASSHTKDRVDTQYF. The CDR3 nucleotides read TGTGCCAGTAGTCACACGAAGGACAGGGTAGATACGCAGTATTTT.